This T cell receptor beta chain was profiled in a study of T cell responses to AZD1222 COVID-19 vaccine. Samples with a second dose at about 4 or about 12 weeks were pooled together. CDR1 is LGHDT and CDR2 is YNNKEL in the germline V gene (reference sequence). V dropped 2 bases and J dropped 0 bases, with 5 bases sitting between them. CDR3 length equals 14 residues. Turning to this clone: What it recognizes is unknown.

Study results and caveats: Clonal diversity was possibly underestimated; the donors were predominantly white British and more often female. Repertoires were obtained solely post-peak T cell response.

TCRdb's copy holds only in-frame clones and misses some; the assay was immunoSEQ multiplex PCR. Of about 84,000 clones listed, around 85% were seen once; the top ten hold about 12%. This receptor was identified in an adult who received the AZD1222 COVID-19 vaccine. This sequence joins TRBV3-1 (or the pseudogene TRBV3-2) and TRBJ1-3; D is ambiguous. The material sequenced was peripheral blood, taken 28 days after the second AZD1222 dose. This chain's CDR3 is CASSQSSSGNTIYF. The CDR3 DNA reads as TGTGCCAGCAGCCAAAGTAGCTCTGGAAACACCATATATTTT.